The 2 T cell receptor beta chains below come from one sample, sequenced in a study of blood T cell repertoires in COVID-19. Assay: immunoSEQ multiplex PCR; the TCRdb copy retains only in-frame clones and omits some. Altogether 300,000 to 450,000 clones are present, around 87% being singletons, with the ten largest covering 1.5% to 2%. The sequenced material came from PBMCs or T cells enriched from blood (not recorded which). These receptor sequences come from a man aged 40-49 years in a cohort exposed to, infected with or recovered from COVID-19 (not recorded which).

The rearrangement links TRBV6-5 to TRBJ2-7; D is uncertain. The CDR3 has 16 residues. Looked up from germline, CDR1 is MNHEY and CDR2 is SVGAGI. Between the trimmed V and J ends, which lost 0 bases and 1 base, there was a span of 13 bases. CDR3 in amino acids: CASSYSIPSRSYEQYF. The CDR3 DNA reads TGTGCCAGCAGTTACTCGATCCCTAGTAGGTCCTACGAGCAGTACTTC.

The chain couples TRBV5-1 to TRBJ1-6; tentatively, D is TRBD1 (6 bases). The CDR3 contains 14 residues. Germline CDR1 SGHRS, CDR2 YFSETQ. V was shortened by 0 bases and J by 8 bases, with 9 bases between the two germline ends. CDR3 sequence: CASSLVRGYSPLHF. CDR3 coding DNA: TGCGCCAGCAGCTTGGTCAGGGGCTATTCACCCCTCCACTTT.